The 22 T cell receptor beta chains below were found in one sample sequenced in a study of blood T cells in healthy people across ages. It was with a sample-barcoded 5' primer and a J-beta primer mix that a second PCR of about 6 to 12 cycles was run. TCRdb re-derived calls from the 5' RACE reads in MiXCR, one entry per CDR3 protein. The sample lists about 580,000 distinct CDR3 sequences; 47% were seen once. The material sequenced was blood. The receptors shown here come from a man aged 80 or over in good health.

V gene TRBV20-1 combines with J gene TRBJ1-2; no firm D call. Trimming pared 4 bases from V and 8 bases from J, leaving 14 bases between. Per germline, CDR1 DFQATT and CDR2 SNEGSKA (reference sequence). The CDR3 contains 12 residues. The CDR3: CSATSPGDGYTF. CDR3 DNA sequence: TGCAGTGCTACTTCTCCAGGAGACGGCTACACCTTC.

V and J are TRBV5-1 and TRBJ1-2, with D perhaps matching TRBD1 (5 bases). Germline V gene lookup returns CDR1 SGHRS and CDR2 YFSETQ. The CDR3 totals 14 residues. V was shortened by 0 bases and J by 10 bases, with 16 bases between the two germline ends. The CDR3 DNA follows: TGCGCCAGCAGCTTGGATCCGGGACTGGAAGACTACACCTTC. Its protein product is CASSLDPGLEDYTF.

The genes are TRBV7-2 and TRBJ2-7; D is unclear. The V end was cut by 5 bases, the J end by 4 bases, with 12 bases between. Germline V gene lookup returns CDR1 SGHTA and CDR2 FQGNSA. This CDR3 is 13 amino acids long. CDR3: CASSRTLLYEQYF. The CDR3 DNA sequence: TGTGCCAGCAGCCGTACTTTGCTGTACGAGCAGTACTTC.

There are a few counts of this clonotype. The rearrangement joins TRBV12-3 or TRBV12-4 to TRBJ2-1, with a possible D match to TRBD2 (5 bases). The V end lost 0 bases, the J end lost 9 bases, and 15 bases lay between the germline ends. This CDR3 is built from 15 residues. CDR3 sequence (DNA): TGTGCCAGCAGTTTAGCGCTCATTGGGAGTTCTGAGCAGTTCTTC. Amino acids: CASSLALIGSSEQFF.

This clonotype occurred a few times. This rearrangement joins TRBV7-2 to TRBJ2-5, with a tentative D call TRBD2 (5 bases). The last part of the DNA fits TRBJ2-7 better; the J call may be wrong. The germline CDR1 and CDR2 sequences are SGHTA and FQGNSA. The CDR3 is 16 amino acids. CDR3 residues: CASSLKVVSAGGEQYF. The CDR3 DNA follows: TGTGCCAGCAGCTTAAAAGTTGTCTCTGCGGGTGGCGAGCAGTACTTC.

This CDR3 reads CSVEDGEETQYF. CDR3 coding DNA: TGCAGCGTTGAAGACGGCGAAGAGACCCAGTACTTC. The chain couples TRBV29-1 to TRBJ2-5; the D is unclear. CDR3 size: 12 residues. With 0 bases removed from V and 3 bases from J, the gap between germline ends came to 5 bases. The germline gives CDR1 SQVTM, CDR2 ANQGSEA. Based on the CDR3 plus reference TRBV29-1 and TRBJ2-5, the full variable domain is SAVISQKPSRDICQRGTSLTIQCQVDSQVTMMFWYRQQPGQSLTLIATANQGSEATYESGFVIDKFPISRPNLTFSTLTVSNMSPEDSSIYLCSVEDGEETQYFGPGTRLLVL.

The rearrangement links TRBV7-2 to TRBJ1-2, with D possibly being TRBD1 (5 bases). The CDR3 length is 15 residues. V was clipped by 4 bases and J by 8 bases, with 20 bases between them. CDR1 and CDR2 (germline): SGHTA, FQGNSA. The CDR3 DNA reads TGTGCCAGCAGCTCCCCCCCCGCAGGGCGCAGCGGCTACACCTTC. As protein: CASSSPPAGRSGYTF.

The gene calls are TRBV20-1 and TRBJ2-7; 8 bases are a match to TRBD2. The germline V gene encodes CDR1 DFQATT and CDR2 SNEGSKA (reference sequence). V gave up 4 bases and J gave up 3 bases; unmatched junction bases: 8. The CDR3 is made up of 14 amino acids. This CDR3 is CSATSRGGRYEQYF. In DNA form, the CDR3 reads TGCAGTGCTACTTCTCGGGGGGGCCGCTACGAGCAGTACTTC.

This clonotype turned up a few times. The V gene is TRBV3-1, the J gene TRBJ2-7, with 9 bases aligning to TRBD1. The V gene end was trimmed by 5 bases and the J gene end by 2 bases; junction bases not matched to a gene: 1. Germline lookup yields CDR1 LGHDT and CDR2 YNNKEL (reference sequence). This CDR3 region has 13 residues. DNA for the CDR3: TGTGCCAGCAGCGGGACAGGGACCTACGAGCAGTACTTC. Residues: CASSGTGTYEQYF.

The chain combines TRBV6-2 or TRBV6-3 with TRBJ2-1; possibly TRBD1 or TRBD2 for D (5 bases each). Trimming cost V 6 bases and J 6 bases, with 18 bases left between them. CDR3 length: 15 amino acids. Germline CDR1 is MNHEY and CDR2 is SVGEGT. The DNA for the CDR3 is TGTGCCAGCAGCCCCGGGACCCCTAGAGTCAATGAGCAGTTCTTC. Protein product: CASSPGTPRVNEQFF.

This chain joins TRBV6-2 or TRBV6-3 and TRBJ2-2; 7 nucleotides align to TRBD1. The CDR3 loop spans 16 amino acids. Per the germline V gene, CDR1 is MNHEY and CDR2 is SVGEGT. With V trimmed by 2 bases and J by 7 bases, 10 bases remained unmatched. The CDR3 nucleotides are TGTGCCAGCAGTTACGCCGGGACAGTGGGCCACGGGGAGCTGTTTTTT. This encodes CASSYAGTVGHGELFF.

The chain couples TRBV12-3 or TRBV12-4 to TRBJ2-7; no definite D call. The CDR3 runs 14 residues. The V and J ends lost 2 bases and 13 bases respectively, with 21 bases between them. CDR3 nucleotides: TGTGCCAGCAGTTTAACTGCCCTAATGGAGACCCAATACTTC. Its translation is CASSLTALMETQYF.

As concerns this clonotype: This may be a read error: a much more frequent sequence differs by one nucleotide. V gene TRBV6-6 combines with J gene TRBJ2-3; a possible D gene is TRBD2 (5 bases). Germline V lookup: CDR1 MNHNY, CDR2 SVGAGI (reference sequence). The germline V and J ends were trimmed by 7 bases and 2 bases, with 22 bases remaining between them. The CDR3 has 17 residues. CDR3 protein: CASIPARTQAYTDTQYF. DNA of the CDR3: TGTGCCAGCATCCCAGCGAGGACTCAAGCATACACAGATACGCAGTATTTT.

There are a few counts of this clonotype. One end of the junction fails to match germline, which may point to a read error. The CDR3 here is CSVGMNTETFF. The CDR3 nucleotides read TGCAGCGTCGGAATGAACACTGAAACTTTCTTT. The V call is TRBV29-1, the J call TRBJ1-1; no reliable D call. Germline loops: CDR1 SQVTM, CDR2 ANQGSEA. This CDR3 is 11 amino acids long.

This clonotype has a handful of counts. The V and J genes are TRBV7-9 and TRBJ2-7; 8 bases are shared with TRBD1. The V segment lost 0 bases and the J segment 5 bases; nucleotides outside the gene matches: 9. This CDR3 is built from 16 residues. CDR1 is SEHNR, CDR2 FQNEAQ, per germline (reference sequence). The DNA for the CDR3 is TGTGCCAGCAGCTTAGCTGCCGGGACAGGCTGGGACGAGCAGTACTTC. Protein product: CASSLAAGTGWDEQYF.

This clonotype was recorded a few times. The rearrangement uses TRBV3-1 and TRBJ2-1, with TRBD2 matching over 14 bases. Germline V gene lookup returns CDR1 LGHDT and CDR2 YNNKEL (reference sequence). The CDR3 totals 16 residues. V shed 5 bases, J shed 9 bases, and the junction held 9 bases outside the gene matches. The CDR3 DNA follows: TGTGCCAGCAGCGACCCCGGACTAGCGGGAGGACTTGAGCAGTTCTTC. It specifies CASSDPGLAGGLEQFF.

This clonotype was observed a few times. This chain links TRBV28 with TRBJ1-6; D ambiguous. CDR1 MDHEN and CDR2 SYDVKM come from the germline V gene. Trimming shortened V by 2 bases and J by 9 bases, and 5 bases separated the two germline ends. CDR3 length equals 12 residues. The CDR3 DNA sequence: TGTGCCAGCAGTTTAAGAGGTTCACCCCTCCACTTT. Encoded protein: CASSLRGSPLHF.

About this clonotype: One junction end does not reproduce the germline sequence, and a read error may be involved. The chain links TRBV7-7 to TRBJ2-5; D unresolved. The CDR3 sequence is 14 residues long. Germline CDR1 reads SSHAT; CDR2 reads FNYEAQ (reference sequence). The CDR3 sequence: CASSLGYAKETQYF. As DNA, the CDR3 is TGTGCTAGCAGCTTAGGGTACGCAAAAGAGACCCAGTACTTC.

The CDR3 region has the DNA TGCAGTGCTAGAGATAGTGGACTAGCGGGAGGGCCACGCTACAATGAGCAGTTCTTC. Its translation is CSARDSGLAGGPRYNEQFF. The rearrangement links TRBV20-1 to TRBJ2-1; 15 bases fit TRBD2. The CDR3 is made up of 19 amino acids. V lost 0 bases and J lost 3; bases outside the gene matches: 9. Germline assignment: CDR1 DFQATT and CDR2 SNEGSKA (reference sequence).

CDR3 DNA: TGTGCCAGCAGTAGCCGACAGGGGCTTACGAAGGCCAACGTCCTGACTTTC. This codes for CASSSRQGLTKANVLTF. The chain employs TRBV12-3 or TRBV12-4 and TRBJ2-6; 8 bases agree with TRBD1. Trimming removed 5 bases from V and 6 bases from J; junction bases left unmatched: 12. This CDR3 contains 17 residues.

This clonotype is medium-sized in the sample. The chain carries TRBV27 and TRBJ2-1; D tentatively fits TRBD1 or TRBD2 (5 bases each). This CDR3 spans 17 amino acids. Trimming cost V 4 bases and J 5 bases, with 21 bases left between them. Germline CDR1 MNHEY, CDR2 SMNVEV (reference sequence). CDR3 nucleotide sequence: TGTGCCAGCAGTTACGCCCGTGGGGGACGTTCGGACAATGAGCAGTTCTTC. Translated, it gives CASSYARGGRSDNEQFF.

This chain joins TRBV10-1 and TRBJ2-5; 13 nucleotides agree with TRBD2. Germline V CDR1 and CDR2: WNHNN, SYGVQD (reference sequence). V gave up 3 bases and J gave up 11 bases; unmatched junction bases: 12. The CDR3 contains 16 residues. CDR3 in DNA: TGCGCCAGCAGTGATCGACTAGCGGGGGGTACCGATGAGCAGTACTTC. It is translated as CASSDRLAGGTDEQYF.